Included here is one T cell receptor beta chain sequence, with context. Its antigen is not known. The CDR3 spans 16 residues. The V gene lost 5 bases and the J gene lost 4 bases, with 20 bases spanning the gap. The V gene's germline CDR1 is SGHVS and CDR2 FQNEAQ. The data stem from a study of OX40 agonist ivuxolimab in advanced cancers. Looking at the study overall: Every 2 weeks, patients got intravenous ivuxolimab at one of six dose levels (0.01-10 mg/kg).

The study's findings and limits: Low normalized T-cell clonal expansion also characterized some of the nonresponders. The 0.1-3.0 mg/kg partial responders had among the lowest clonal expansion.

Systemic immunosuppression or autoimmune disease history was grounds to exclude patients. TCRdb keeps only in-frame clones here, not all; method: immunoSEQ multiplex PCR. The sample shows 55,000 to 70,000 clones, nearly 90% of them seen only once. The source material was CD4+ or CD8+ T cells sorted from blood, sampled in a trial of the OX40 agonist ivuxolimab. This rearrangement joins TRBV7-8 to TRBJ1-2; D not certain. This clonotype originated in an adult with an advanced solid tumor such as melanoma, head and neck, liver or kidney cancer. The CDR3, as DNA: TGTGCCAGCAGCCTCCTATCCCTCCGGGATACCTATGGCTACACCTTC. Its translation is CASSLLSLRDTYGYTF.